Shown below are 5 T cell receptor beta chains from a single sample sequenced in a study of low-dose radiotherapy and immunotherapy resistance in tumors. Covering alpha and beta chains, TRAV- and TRBV-specific primers were used for the first-strand cDNA. For amplifying TCRs, the PCR ran for approximately 18 cycles with Phusion, which was used together with a constant-region primer and the adapter on the V primers. TCRdb reanalysed the reads using MiXCR and keeps one entry per CDR3 protein. The data hold 50,000 or so distinct CDR3 sequences, with around 23% observed a single time. Documented time point: after trial treatment. Sample treatment: LDRT plus nivolumab, ipilimumab, low-dose cyclophosphamide and aspirin (RACIN trial). The source material was PBMCs, sampled after low-dose radiotherapy plus immunotherapy. These receptors originate from a male donor with prostate cancer.

The J gene is TRBJ2-2, the V gene TRBV7-9; D not resolved. This CDR3 has 11 amino acids. Germline V lookup: CDR1 SEHNR, CDR2 FQNEAQ (reference sequence). This CDR3 reads CAQQLTGELFF. The CDR3 DNA reads as TGTGCTCAGCAGCTCACCGGGGAGCTGTTTTTT.

This clonotype was counted ten times or more. V is TRBV28 and J is TRBJ2-1; 9 nucleotides line up with TRBD2. V shed 1 base and J 9 bases; nucleotides not matched to a gene: 10. The CDR3 runs to 16 residues. The germline CDR1 and CDR2 sequences are MDHEN and SYDVKM. CDR3 DNA: TGTGCCAGCAGTTTATTTGGTGGGACTAGCTTCAGTGAGCAGTTCTTC. Its protein is CASSLFGGTSFSEQFF.

This clonotype was seen at least ten times. J is TRBJ2-7 and V is TRBV30, with TRBD1 matching 8 bases. The CDR3 totals 13 residues. Losses at the gene ends were 0 bases for V and 6 bases for J; bases not matched to a gene: 4. Germline V gene sequence: CDR1 GTSNPN, CDR2 SVGIG (reference sequence). CDR3 sequence (DNA): TGTGCCTGGAGTGTTCAGGGGGCGCGCGAGCAGTACTTC. This sequence encodes CAWSVQGAREQYF.

This clonotype was counted at least ten times. This rearrangement joins TRBV12-3 or TRBV12-4 to TRBJ2-1, with TRBD2 matching 9 bases. V lost 6 bases, J lost 4 bases, and 7 bases stayed unmatched. The CDR3 totals 15 residues. Written as DNA, the CDR3 is TGTGCCAGCAGAATTAGCGGGAGCGGTTACAATGAGCAGTTCTTC. This sequence encodes CASRISGSGYNEQFF.

A word on this clonotype: A far more abundant clone sits one base away, making this likely a read error. The CDR3 nucleotides are TGTGCCAGCAGCACGGGACAGGGGGGCACTGAAGCTCTCTTT. This translates into CASSTGQGGTEALF. This chain connects TRBV7-9 to TRBJ1-1; 11 nucleotides match TRBD1. The CDR3 runs 14 residues. From germline, CDR1 is SEHNR and CDR2 FQNEAQ (reference sequence).